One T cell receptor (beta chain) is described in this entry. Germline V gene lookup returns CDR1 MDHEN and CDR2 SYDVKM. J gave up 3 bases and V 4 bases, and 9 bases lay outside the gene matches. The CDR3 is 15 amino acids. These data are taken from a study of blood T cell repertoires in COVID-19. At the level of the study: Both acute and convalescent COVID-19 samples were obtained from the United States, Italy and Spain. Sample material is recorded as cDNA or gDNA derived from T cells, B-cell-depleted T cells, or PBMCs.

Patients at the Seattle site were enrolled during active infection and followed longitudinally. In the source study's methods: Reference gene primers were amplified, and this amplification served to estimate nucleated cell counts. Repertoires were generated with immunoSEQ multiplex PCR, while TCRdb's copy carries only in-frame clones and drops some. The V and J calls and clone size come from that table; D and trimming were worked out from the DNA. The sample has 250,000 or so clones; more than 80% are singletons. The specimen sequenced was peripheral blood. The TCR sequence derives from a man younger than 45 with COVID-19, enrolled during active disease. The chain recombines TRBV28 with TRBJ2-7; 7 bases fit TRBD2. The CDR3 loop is CASSSPREWDYEQYF. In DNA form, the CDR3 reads TGTGCCAGCAGTTCGCCGCGGGAGTGGGACTACGAGCAGTACTTC.